These T cell receptor beta chains were read from a single sample in a study of T cell clonotyping in hematopoietic cell transplantation. TCRdb keeps only in-frame clones here, not all; method: immunoSEQ multiplex PCR. The repertoire has fewer than 50,000 clones, approximately 94% of them found once; the top ten carry roughly 0.85%. Sequenced sample: peripheral blood mononuclear cells. All receptors derive from a woman between 45 and 65 years old in good health. Some clones in this sample may be carry-over from other donors' samples. Both conserved end residues are part of each CDR3. The order of the fields is D gene, V gene, J gene, clone size, CDR3 length, CDR3 DNA, CDR3 protein. A D gene is named only where the DNA matches it firmly. Clone size, where shown, is once, few, many, or a class for clones that have expanded.

TRBD1	TRBV30	TRBJ1-5	once	13	TGTGCCTGGGCACCGGACAGGGACCAGCCCCAGCATTTT	CAWAPDRDQPQHF
NA	TRBV5-8	TRBJ1-1	NA	16	TGTGCCAGCAGCTTGATTCTCGGTGTCGGGAGGGCTGAAGCTTTCTTT	CASSLILGVGRAEAFF
TRBD1	TRBV11-3	TRBJ2-5	NA	14	TGTGCCAGCAGCGCTACAGGGGGCTCCGAGACCCAGTACTTC	CASSATGGSETQYF
NA	TRBV6-1	TRBJ1-1	once	12	TGTGCCAGCAGTGTCCGGAGAATGAAGGCTTTCTTT	CASSVRRMKAFF
NA	TRBV19	TRBJ2-7	NA	16	TGTGCCAGTAGTACATCAGGAGGAAGTGGGTCCTACGAGCAGTACTTC	CASSTSGGSGSYEQYF
NA	TRBV6-5	TRBJ2-5	NA	15	TGTGCCAGCAGTTACGCAGGTCGCAGGCAAGAGACCCAGTACTTC	CASSYAGRRQETQYF
TRBD2	TRBV19	TRBJ2-5	NA	14	TGTGCCAGTAGTATAGACTCGGGGGGAGAGACCCAGTACTTC	CASSIDSGGETQYF
NA	TRBV19	TRBJ2-2	NA	15	TGTGCCAGTAGTATAGCTGAGGGGCGCACCGGGGAGCTGTTTTTT	CASSIAEGRTGELFF
TRBD2	TRBV7-2	TRBJ2-5	few	16	TGTGCCAGCAGCTTGCGGGGCGGCGGGGGACCGTCTGACCAGTACTTC	CASSLRGGGGPSDQYF
TRBD1	TRBV7-6	TRBJ2-1	NA	14	TGTGCCAGCAGCTTAGCGGCCAGGGGGTATGAGCAGTTCTTC	CASSLAARGYEQFF
NA	TRBV7-2	TRBJ2-3	NA	12	TGTGCCAGCAGCGTCCGACCAGATACGCAGTATTTT	CASSVRPDTQYF
NA	TRBV6-5	TRBJ1-6	NA	13	TGTGCCAGCAGCCCCTGGGGAGATTCACCCCTCCACTTT	CASSPWGDSPLHF
NA	TRBV5-1	TRBJ1-2	NA	13	TGCGCCAGCAGCTTGGAGGGGCAGGGTGGCTACACCTTC	CASSLEGQGGYTF
NA	TRBV5-1	TRBJ2-1	NA	14	TGCGCCAGCAGCTCTGAGAGCTCCTACAATGAGCAGTTCTTC	CASSSESSYNEQFF
TRBD1	TRBV6-5	TRBJ1-1	NA	15	TGTGCCAGCAGTTCAGGACAGGGTCTGAACACTGAAGCTTTCTTT	CASSSGQGLNTEAFF
NA	TRBV21-1	TRBJ2-2	NA	15	TGTGCCAGCAGCACAACAGGGTATAGGACCGGGGAGCTGTTTTTT	CASSTTGYRTGELFF
TRBD1	TRBV28	TRBJ1-5	NA	13	TGTGCCAGCCGGACAGGGAGCTTATGGCCCCAGCATTTT	CASRTGSLWPQHF
NA	TRBV5-6	TRBJ2-6	NA	17	TGTGCCAGCAGCTCAGGCTCGGGACAAGGTGGGGCCAACGTCCTGACTTTC	CASSSGSGQGGANVLTF
NA	TRBV5-4	TRBJ2-7	NA	14	TGTGCCAGCAGCGAACCAGACAGCCACTACGAGCAGTACTTC	CASSEPDSHYEQYF
NA	TRBV6-5	TRBJ2-1	NA	14	TGTGCCAGCAGCTCCGTTTCTCTCTACAATGAGCAGTTCTTC	CASSSVSLYNEQFF
TRBD2	TRBV5-6	TRBJ2-1	NA	14	TGTGCCAGCAGCTACGGGACTAGCACCAATGAGCAGTTCTTC	CASSYGTSTNEQFF
NA	TRBV19	TRBJ2-1	NA	14	TGTGCCAGTAGTACGAATATCCTAGGGAAAGAGCAGTTCTTC	CASSTNILGKEQFF
NA	TRBV11-2	TRBJ1-1	NA	11	TGTGCCAGCAGCTTAGACACTGAAGCTTTCTTT	CASSLDTEAFF
TRBD1	TRBV7-2	TRBJ2-2	NA	14	TGTGCCAGCAGCTTTCACAGGGGGGCCGGGGAGCTGTTTTTT	CASSFHRGAGELFF
TRBD1	TRBV6-5	TRBJ1-2	NA	14	TGTGCCAGCAGTGCGGACAGGGTAGGGTATGGCTACACCTTC	CASSADRVGYGYTF
NA	TRBV10-3	TRBJ1-2	NA	16	TGTGCCATCAGTCGCCCGAACGGTGGAGGAAACTATGGCTACACCTTC	CAISRPNGGGNYGYTF
NA	TRBV11-2	TRBJ1-2	NA	16	TGTGCCAGCAGCTTAGTGGGGGCAGGGAACGACTATGGCTACACCTTC	CASSLVGAGNDYGYTF
NA	TRBV7-9	TRBJ1-1	once	16	TGTGCCAGCAGCTCCTTTCGCACGAATCAAGGCACTGAAGCTTTCTTT	CASSSFRTNQGTEAFF
TRBD2	TRBV4-1	TRBJ2-5	NA	17	TGCGCCAGCAGCCAAGATTCTTGGCAGCGGGGGCAAGAGACCCAGTACTTC	CASSQDSWQRGQETQYF
NA	TRBV2	TRBJ2-4	NA	14	TGTGCCAGCAGGGTCAGTTTAGCCAAAAACATTCAGTACTTC	CASRVSLAKNIQYF
NA	TRBV13	TRBJ2-7	NA	14	TGTGCCAGCAGCCCCGGGACCGGAGCCTACGAGCAGTACTTC	CASSPGTGAYEQYF
NA	TRBV4-3	TRBJ2-1	once	17	TGCGCCAGCAGCCAAGGAACGACAGGGAGGGCCTACAATGAGCAGTTCTTC	CASSQGTTGRAYNEQFF
NA	TRBV4-2	TRBJ2-4	NA	16	TGTGCCAGCAGCCAAGCAGGGACCCTAGCCAAAAACATTCAGTACTTC	CASSQAGTLAKNIQYF
NA	TRBV28	TRBJ1-1	once	16	TGTGCCAGCACCCCGGGGGGTGCGACCGGGGACACTGAAGCTTTCTTT	CASTPGGATGDTEAFF
NA	TRBV6-5	TRBJ2-3	NA	15	TGTGCCAGCAGCCCACAGGGTCAAAACACAGATACGCAGTATTTT	CASSPQGQNTDTQYF